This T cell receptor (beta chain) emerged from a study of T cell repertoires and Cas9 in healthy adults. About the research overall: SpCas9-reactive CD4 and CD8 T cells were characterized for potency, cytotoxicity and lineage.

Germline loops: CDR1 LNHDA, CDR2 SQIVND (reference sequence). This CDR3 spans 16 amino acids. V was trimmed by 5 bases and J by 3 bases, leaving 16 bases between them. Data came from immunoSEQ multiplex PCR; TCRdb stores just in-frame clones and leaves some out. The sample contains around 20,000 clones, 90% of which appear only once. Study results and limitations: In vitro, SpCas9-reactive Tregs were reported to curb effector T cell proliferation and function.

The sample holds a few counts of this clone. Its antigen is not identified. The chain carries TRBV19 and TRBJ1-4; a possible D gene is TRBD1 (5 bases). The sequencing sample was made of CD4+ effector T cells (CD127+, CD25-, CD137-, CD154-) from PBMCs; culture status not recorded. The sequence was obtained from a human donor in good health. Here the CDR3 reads CASSGQGWAANEKLFF. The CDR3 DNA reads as TGTGCCAGTAGTGGCCAGGGATGGGCGGCTAATGAAAAACTGTTTTTT.